Shown below are 19 T cell receptor beta chains from a single sample sequenced in a study of T-cell memory formation after mild COVID-19 (dated by TCRdb to 2020 to 2022). The library was obtained by 5' RACE. Sequencing relied on an Illumina NovaSeq 6000. Clones were called with MiXCR by TCRdb after fastp trimmed the public reads at Q25, and only in-frame beta chains were retained. Merged by CDR3 protein, the rows form single entries marked with the most common genes and DNA. This sample lists 550,000 to 600,000 distinct CDR3 sequences; about 20% were detected once. The ten largest make up around 9.2% of the sample. The sequencing sample was made of PBMCs or a T cell subset sorted from them (not recorded which). The receptors were gathered from an adult woman who had mild COVID-19 (a few samples of this study predate the infection). The sample titles of this study are shuffled in the database, so cell type and time point are left out; the donor was told from shared clones.

The CDR3 nucleotides read TGTGCCAGCAGTCTTTTGGGACAAGCTTCTCCAGTTAACTATGGCTACACCTTC. The encoded protein is CASSLLGQASPVNYGYTF. The J gene is TRBJ1-2, the V gene TRBV27, with TRBD1 as a possible D gene (6 bases). V lost 5 bases, J lost 1 base, and 23 bases lay in between. Germline V gene data show CDR1 as MNHEY and CDR2 as SMNVEV (reference sequence). The CDR3 consists of 18 residues.

This clonotype was detected only a few times. The J gene is TRBJ2-7, the V gene TRBV27; weak D call: TRBD1 (5 bases). This CDR3 contains 14 residues. Trimming stripped 7 bases from V and 3 bases from J, with 16 bases between. CDR1 MNHEY and CDR2 SMNVEV come from the germline V gene (reference sequence). The CDR3 DNA follows: TGTGCCAGCACATCAGGGTACGGTGGCTACGAGCAGTACTTC. Its protein is CASTSGYGGYEQYF.

This clonotype was seen a few times. The chain recombines TRBV12-3 or TRBV12-4 with TRBJ2-3; tentative D call: TRBD2 (7 bases). CDR3 length equals 14 residues. V lost 6 bases, J lost 4 bases, and 14 bases lay in between. The CDR3 DNA reads as TGTGCCAGCAGCAAAGGGGGAGGGGCAGATACGCAGTATTTT. This gives the protein CASSKGGGADTQYF.

The chain recombines TRBV4-1 with TRBJ2-7; the match to TRBD1 covers 10 bases. The length of the CDR3 is 16 residues. From germline, CDR1 is MGHRA and CDR2 YSYEKL. The J segment lost 4 bases and the V segment lost 2 bases, leaving 8 bases of the junction unmatched. The CDR3 region is CASSQPPGTGAYEQYF. The CDR3 bases are TGCGCCAGCAGCCAACCCCCCGGGACAGGGGCGTACGAGCAGTACTTC.

At least ten counts were recorded for this clonotype. This chain connects TRBV5-1 to TRBJ1-4; D uncertain. This CDR3 region has 15 residues. Germline V lookup: CDR1 SGHRS, CDR2 YFSETQ. Between the trimmed V and J ends, which lost 0 bases and 3 bases, there was a span of 9 bases. CDR3 amino acids: CASSLVGMANEKLFF. Here the CDR3 DNA reads TGCGCCAGCAGCTTGGTGGGGATGGCTAATGAAAAACTGTTTTTT.

This clonotype was counted between two and nine times. The V and J genes are TRBV6-5 and TRBJ2-5; D ambiguous. V was clipped by 0 bases and J by 2 bases, with 10 bases between them. Germline lookup yields CDR1 MNHEY and CDR2 SVGAGI. The CDR3 contains 15 residues. This CDR3 reads CASSYSQRLQETQYF. The CDR3 DNA is TGTGCCAGCAGTTACTCGCAGAGATTACAAGAGACCCAGTACTTC.

This chain joins TRBV18 and TRBJ2-7, with D perhaps TRBD1 (5 bases). This CDR3 is 13 amino acids long. The germline V gene encodes CDR1 KGHSH and CDR2 LQKENI. V was pared by 2 bases and J by 5 bases, with 10 bases between. DNA of the CDR3: TGTGCCAGCTCACCATTGGCAGGGAACGAGCAGTACTTC. As protein: CASSPLAGNEQYF.

The sample holds a few counts of this clonotype. The V call is TRBV3-1, the J call TRBJ1-2, with D possibly being TRBD1 (6 bases). Germline CDR1 LGHDT, CDR2 YNNKEL (reference sequence). Trimming removed 4 bases at V and 4 bases at J, with 16 bases between. The CDR3 is 15 amino acids. The CDR3 sequence: CASSPRQALSYGYTF. The CDR3 DNA follows: TGTGCCAGCAGCCCAAGACAGGCACTTAGCTATGGCTACACCTTC.

The J gene is TRBJ1-1, the V gene TRBV7-2; D remains unclear. CDR3 length equals 16 residues. The germline V gene encodes CDR1 SGHTA and CDR2 FQGNSA. V dropped 4 bases and J dropped 0 bases, with 15 bases sitting between them. For the CDR3, the DNA is TGTGCCAGCAGCTCTCCTGAACTCATTATGAACACTGAAGCTTTCTTT. Protein sequence: CASSSPELIMNTEAFF.

In its sample, this clonotype was seen a few times. The rearrangement uses TRBV9 and TRBJ2-2; unclear D gene. V shed 3 bases and J shed 4 bases, with 13 bases lying between them. The germline CDR1 and CDR2 sequences are SGDLS and YYNGEE. This CDR3 comprises 15 residues. CDR3: CASSASRMITGELFF. In DNA, the CDR3 is TGTGCCAGCAGCGCCTCACGGATGATCACCGGGGAGCTGTTTTTT. Supplemented by reference TRBV9 and TRBJ2-2, the full variable domain reads DSGVTQTPKHLITATGQRVTLRCSPRSGDLSVYWYQQSLDQGLQFLIQYYNGEERAKGNILERFSAQQFPDLHSELNLSSLELGDSALYFCASSASRMITGELFFGEGSRLTVL.

CDR3: CSAPTSDDLYGYTF. CDR3 coding DNA: TGCAGTGCTCCCACCTCGGATGATCTCTATGGCTACACCTTC. The chain has TRBV20-1 and TRBJ1-2; no clear D. The CDR3 totals 14 residues. Germline lookup yields CDR1 DFQATT and CDR2 SNEGSKA (reference sequence). Trimming cost V 5 bases and J 4 bases, with 17 bases left between them.

The V call is TRBV7-9, the J call TRBJ1-1; D unresolved. V was cut by 5 bases and J by 7 bases, with 11 bases left in between. This CDR3 contains 12 residues. Germline assignment: CDR1 SEHNR and CDR2 FQNEAQ (reference sequence). The CDR3 coding sequence is TGTGCCAGCAGCCCCGATACTGGTGAAGCTTTCTTT. Protein: CASSPDTGEAFF.

J is TRBJ1-1 and V is TRBV28; no clear D. The CDR3 runs 16 residues. CDR1 MDHEN and CDR2 SYDVKM come from the germline V gene. The V end was cut by 1 base, the J end by 5 bases, with 17 bases between. The CDR3 sequence is CASSLLGRGVGTEAFF. The CDR3, as DNA: TGTGCCAGCAGTTTATTAGGGCGGGGTGTCGGTACTGAAGCTTTCTTT.

The CDR3 sequence: CASSLGGRRTEAFF. CDR3 sequence (DNA): TGTGCCAGCAGCTTGGGGGGGCGAAGAACTGAAGCTTTCTTT. The chain employs TRBV5-6 and TRBJ1-1; D is perhaps TRBD1 (6 bases). V lost 0 bases, J lost 5 bases, and 11 bases lay in between. The CDR3 covers 14 residues. Per germline, CDR1 SGHDT and CDR2 YYEEEE.

This clonotype was detected a few times. V gene TRBV12-3 or TRBV12-4 combines with J gene TRBJ2-5; TRBD2 matches 12 bases. Germline trimming cut 6 bases from V and 3 bases from J; bases unmatched to any gene: 5. CDR3 length: 15 amino acids. The CDR3 protein is CASSRTSGDKETQYF. DNA of the CDR3: TGTGCCAGCAGCAGGACTAGCGGGGACAAAGAGACCCAGTACTTC.

The chain employs TRBV5-5 and TRBJ1-1; tentatively, D is TRBD1 (6 bases). Looked up from germline, CDR1 is SGHKS and CDR2 is YYEKEE (reference sequence). V lost 0 bases and J 11 bases, leaving 14 bases between the germline ends. The length of the CDR3 is 13 residues. CDR3: CASSLAGGAGAFF. In DNA, the CDR3 is TGTGCCAGCAGCTTGGCCGGGGGGGCAGGGGCTTTCTTT.

The CDR3 DNA follows: TGCAGTGCTAGACCCTACCCCCGTGAGACCCAGTACTTC. Residues: CSARPYPRETQYF. The chain combines TRBV20-1 with TRBJ2-5; D uncertain. Germline CDR1 and CDR2: DFQATT and SNEGSKA (reference sequence). CDR3 length equals 13 residues. Trimming cost V 2 bases and J 5 bases, with 12 bases left between them.

This clonotype showed up just a few times. This chain connects TRBV7-3 to TRBJ2-3; D ambiguous. The CDR3 contains 14 residues. Germline values: CDR1 SGHTA, CDR2 FQGTGA. Trimming left V 5 bases short and J 4 bases short, with 13 bases between. The CDR3 sequence: CASSPMVPADTQYF. The CDR3 DNA sequence: TGTGCCAGCAGCCCGATGGTCCCCGCAGATACGCAGTATTTT. The full variable domain, in which reference TRBV7-3 and TRBJ2-3 provide the parts outside the CDR3, is GAGVSQTPSNKVTEKGKYVELRCDPISGHTALYWYRQSLGQGPEFLIYFQGTGAADDSGLPNDRFFAVRPEGSVSTLKIQRTERGDSAVYLCASSPMVPADTQYFGPGTRLTVL.

This chain uses TRBV6-4 with TRBJ2-5, with TRBD2 matching over 10 bases. The germline gives CDR1 MRHNA, CDR2 SNTAGT. Trimming removed 8 bases from V and 7 bases from J; junction bases left unmatched: 22. This CDR3 is built from 18 residues. The CDR3, as DNA: TGTGCCAGCGGTTACTCGACGCTAGCGGGGGCCCCGCGTCCGACCCAGTACTTC. Translation gives CASGYSTLAGAPRPTQYF.